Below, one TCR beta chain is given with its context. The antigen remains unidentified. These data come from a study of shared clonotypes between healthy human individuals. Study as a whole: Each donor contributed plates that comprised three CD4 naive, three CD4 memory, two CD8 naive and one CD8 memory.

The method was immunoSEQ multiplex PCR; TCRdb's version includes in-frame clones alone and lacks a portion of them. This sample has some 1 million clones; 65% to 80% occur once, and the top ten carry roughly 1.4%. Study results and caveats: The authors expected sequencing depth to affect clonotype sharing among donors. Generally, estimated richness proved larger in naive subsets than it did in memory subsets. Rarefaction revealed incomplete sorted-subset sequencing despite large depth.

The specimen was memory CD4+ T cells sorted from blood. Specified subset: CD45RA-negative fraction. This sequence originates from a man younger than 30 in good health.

CDR3 in amino acids: CASKGPRNTEAFF. As DNA, the CDR3 is TGTGCCAGCAAGGGTCCCCGAAACACTGAAGCTTTCTTT. The chain combines TRBV21-1 with TRBJ1-1. TRBV21-1 is tagged as a pseudogene. The CDR3 totals 13 residues.